This T cell receptor (beta chain) emerged from a study of PD-L1 blockade in urothelial cancer. Study-level information: It was at 3 weeks (second dose) and 6 weeks after treatment start that blood was analyzed. Median blood clonality was around 0.08, with 82,636 unique TCRs.

Sample numbers ranged from 1 to 8 per patient, encompassing pretreatment and on-treatment collections. The method was immunoSEQ multiplex PCR; TCRdb's version includes in-frame clones alone and lacks a portion of them. The sample records 70,000 or so clones, less than 90% being singletons. Germline V gives CDR1 LNHDA, CDR2 SQIVND (reference sequence). The CDR3 contains 15 residues. Trimming removed 5 bases from V and 6 bases from J; junction bases left unmatched: 7. This clone was detected once. The V and J genes are TRBV19 and TRBJ2-1; TRBD2 matches 10 bases. This TCR came from a man between 60 and 70 years old with urothelial cancer. This sample comprised PBMCs, obtained around atezolizumab (anti-PD-L1) treatment. The DNA of the CDR3 is TGTGCCAGTAGTTCAAGCGGGAGGGCTACCAATGAGCAGTTCTTC. Protein sequence: CASSSSGRATNEQFF.